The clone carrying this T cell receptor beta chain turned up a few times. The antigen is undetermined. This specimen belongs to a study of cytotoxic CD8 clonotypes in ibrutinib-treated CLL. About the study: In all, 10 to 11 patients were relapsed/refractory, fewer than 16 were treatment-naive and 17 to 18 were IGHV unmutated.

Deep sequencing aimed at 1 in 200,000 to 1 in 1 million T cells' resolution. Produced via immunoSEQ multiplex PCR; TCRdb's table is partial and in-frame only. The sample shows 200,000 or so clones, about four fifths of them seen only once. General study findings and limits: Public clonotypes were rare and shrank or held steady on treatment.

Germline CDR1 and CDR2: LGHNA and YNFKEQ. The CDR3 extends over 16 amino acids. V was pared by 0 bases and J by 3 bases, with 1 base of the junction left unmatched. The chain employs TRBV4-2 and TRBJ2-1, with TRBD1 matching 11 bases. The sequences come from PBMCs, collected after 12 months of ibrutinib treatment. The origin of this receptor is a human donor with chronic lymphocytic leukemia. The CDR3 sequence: CASSQDGTGGYNEQFF. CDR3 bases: TGTGCCAGCAGCCAAGATGGGACAGGGGGCTACAATGAGCAGTTCTTC.